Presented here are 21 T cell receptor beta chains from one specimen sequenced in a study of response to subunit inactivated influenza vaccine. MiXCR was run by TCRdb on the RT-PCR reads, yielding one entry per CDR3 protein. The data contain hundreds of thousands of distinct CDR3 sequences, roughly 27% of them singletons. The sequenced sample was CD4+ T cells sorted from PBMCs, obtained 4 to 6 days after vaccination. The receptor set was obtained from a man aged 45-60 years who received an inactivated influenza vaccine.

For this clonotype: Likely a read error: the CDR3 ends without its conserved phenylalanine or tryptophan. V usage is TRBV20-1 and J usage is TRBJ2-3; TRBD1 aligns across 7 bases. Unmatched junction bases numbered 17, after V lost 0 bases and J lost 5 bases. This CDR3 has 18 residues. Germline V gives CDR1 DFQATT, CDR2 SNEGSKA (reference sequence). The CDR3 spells CSARDARGRWQGRDTQYL. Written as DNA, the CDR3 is TGCAGTGCTAGAGATGCTAGGGGGCGGTGGCAAGGGAGAGATACGCAGTATCTT.

CDR3 sequence: CASSQDPGTQRDTQYF. The DNA of the CDR3 is TGCGCCAGCAGCCAAGACCCAGGCACACAGAGGGATACGCAGTATTTT. This rearrangement joins TRBV4-3 to TRBJ2-3; D not resolved. The germline CDR1 and CDR2 sequences are LGHNA and YSLEER. CDR3 length: 16 amino acids. V lost 0 bases and J lost 6, with 16 bases in between.

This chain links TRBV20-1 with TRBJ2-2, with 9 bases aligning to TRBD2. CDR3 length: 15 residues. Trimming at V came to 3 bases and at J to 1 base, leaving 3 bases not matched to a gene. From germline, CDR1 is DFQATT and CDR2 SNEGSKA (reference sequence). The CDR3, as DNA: TGCAGTGCTAGGGGACTAGCAGAGAACACCGGGGAGCTGTTTTTT. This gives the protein CSARGLAENTGELFF.

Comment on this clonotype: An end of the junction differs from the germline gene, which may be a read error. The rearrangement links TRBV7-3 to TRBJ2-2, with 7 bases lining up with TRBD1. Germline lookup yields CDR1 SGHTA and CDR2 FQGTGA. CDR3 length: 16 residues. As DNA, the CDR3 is TGTGCCAGCAGCCTAACAGGGGTACGGGACACCGGGGAGCTGTTTTTT. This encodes CASSLTGVRDTGELFF.

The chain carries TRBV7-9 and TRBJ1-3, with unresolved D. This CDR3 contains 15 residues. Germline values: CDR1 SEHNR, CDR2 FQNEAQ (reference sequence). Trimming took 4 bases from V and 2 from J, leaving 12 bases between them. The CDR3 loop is CASSSSSGAGNTIYF. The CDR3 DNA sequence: TGTGCCAGCAGCTCCAGTAGCGGGGCTGGAAACACCATATATTTT.

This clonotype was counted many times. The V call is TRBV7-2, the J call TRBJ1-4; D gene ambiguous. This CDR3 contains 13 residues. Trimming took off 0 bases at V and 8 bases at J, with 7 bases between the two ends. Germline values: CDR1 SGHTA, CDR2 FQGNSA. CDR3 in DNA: TGTGCCAGCAGCTTAGCAAGCACAGAAAAACTGTTTTTT. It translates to CASSLASTEKLFF. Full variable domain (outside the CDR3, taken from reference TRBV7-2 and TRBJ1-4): GAGVSQSPSNKVTEKGKDVELRCDPISGHTALYWYRQSLGQGLEFLIYFQGNSAPDKSGLPSDRFSAERTGGSVSTLTIQRTQQEDSAVYLCASSLASTEKLFFGSGTQLSVL.

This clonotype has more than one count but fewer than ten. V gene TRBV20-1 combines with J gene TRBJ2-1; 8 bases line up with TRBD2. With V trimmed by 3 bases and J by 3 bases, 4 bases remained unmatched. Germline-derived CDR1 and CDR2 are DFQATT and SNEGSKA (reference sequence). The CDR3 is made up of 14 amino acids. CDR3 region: CSASWREVYNEQFF. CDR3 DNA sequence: TGCAGTGCTAGCTGGCGGGAGGTCTACAATGAGCAGTTCTTC.

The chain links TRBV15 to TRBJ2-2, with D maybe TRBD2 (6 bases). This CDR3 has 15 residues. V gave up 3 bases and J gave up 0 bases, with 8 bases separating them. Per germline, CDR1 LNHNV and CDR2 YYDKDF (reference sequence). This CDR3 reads CATSRGLSNTGELFF. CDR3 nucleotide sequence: TGTGCCACCAGCAGGGGACTTTCGAACACCGGGGAGCTGTTTTTT.

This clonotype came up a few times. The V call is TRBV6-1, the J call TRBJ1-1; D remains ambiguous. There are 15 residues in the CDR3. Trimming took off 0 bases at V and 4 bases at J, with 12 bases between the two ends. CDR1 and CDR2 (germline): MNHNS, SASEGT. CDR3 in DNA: TGTGCCAGCAGTGAAGCAGGAGGGAGGATCACTGAAGCTTTCTTT. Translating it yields CASSEAGGRITEAFF.

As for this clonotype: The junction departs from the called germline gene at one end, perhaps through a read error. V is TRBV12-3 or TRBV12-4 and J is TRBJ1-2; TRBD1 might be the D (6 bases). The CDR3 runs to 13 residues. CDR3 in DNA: TGTGCCAGCACGACAGGATCGCGTCTAGGCTACATCTTC. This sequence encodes CASTTGSRLGYIF.

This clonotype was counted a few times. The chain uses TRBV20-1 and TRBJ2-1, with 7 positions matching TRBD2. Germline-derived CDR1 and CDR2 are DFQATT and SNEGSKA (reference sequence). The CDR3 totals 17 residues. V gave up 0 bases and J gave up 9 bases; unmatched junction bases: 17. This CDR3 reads CSARDPGTKGGNGEQFF. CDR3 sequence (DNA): TGCAGTGCTAGAGACCCCGGGACTAAAGGCGGTAACGGTGAGCAGTTCTTC.

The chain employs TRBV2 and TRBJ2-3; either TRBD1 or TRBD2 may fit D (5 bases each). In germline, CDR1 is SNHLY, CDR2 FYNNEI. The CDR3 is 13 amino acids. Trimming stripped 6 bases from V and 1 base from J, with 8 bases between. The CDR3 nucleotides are TGTGCCAGCAGGACGGGGCGCACAGATACGCAGTATTTT. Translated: CASRTGRTDTQYF.

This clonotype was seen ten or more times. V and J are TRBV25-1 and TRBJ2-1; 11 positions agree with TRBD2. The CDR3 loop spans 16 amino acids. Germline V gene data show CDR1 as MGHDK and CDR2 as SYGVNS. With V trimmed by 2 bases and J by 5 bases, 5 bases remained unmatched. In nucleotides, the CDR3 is TGTGCCAGCAGTGAACTAGCGGGAGGCATGAACAATGAGCAGTTCTTC. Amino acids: CASSELAGGMNNEQFF.

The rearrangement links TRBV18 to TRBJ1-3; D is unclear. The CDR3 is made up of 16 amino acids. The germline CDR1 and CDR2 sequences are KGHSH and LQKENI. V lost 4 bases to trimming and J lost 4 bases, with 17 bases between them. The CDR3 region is CASSRPNDAVGNTIYF. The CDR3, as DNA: TGTGCCAGCTCACGTCCCAATGATGCAGTGGGAAACACCATATATTTT.

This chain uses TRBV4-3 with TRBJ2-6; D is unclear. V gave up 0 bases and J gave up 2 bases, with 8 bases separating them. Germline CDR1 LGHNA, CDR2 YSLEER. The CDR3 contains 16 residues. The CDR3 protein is CASSQEIRAGANVLTF. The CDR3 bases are TGCGCCAGCAGCCAAGAGATCCGGGCTGGGGCCAACGTCCTGACTTTC.

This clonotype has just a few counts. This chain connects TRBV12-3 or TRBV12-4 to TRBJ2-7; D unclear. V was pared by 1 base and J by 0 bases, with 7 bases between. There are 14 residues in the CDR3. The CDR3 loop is CASSLGWNSYEQYF. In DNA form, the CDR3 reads TGTGCCAGCAGTTTAGGTTGGAACTCCTACGAGCAGTACTTC.

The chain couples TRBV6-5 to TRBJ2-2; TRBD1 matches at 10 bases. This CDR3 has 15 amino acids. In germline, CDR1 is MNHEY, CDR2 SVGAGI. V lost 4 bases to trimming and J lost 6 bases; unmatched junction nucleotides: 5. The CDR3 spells CASSFDRGRAGELFF. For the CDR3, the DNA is TGTGCCAGCAGTTTTGACAGGGGGCGCGCCGGGGAGCTGTTTTTT.

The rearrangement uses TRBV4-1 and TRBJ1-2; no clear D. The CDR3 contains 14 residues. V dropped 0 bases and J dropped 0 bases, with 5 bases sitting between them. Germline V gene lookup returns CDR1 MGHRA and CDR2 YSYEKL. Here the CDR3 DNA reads TGCGCCAGCAGCCAAGATTCGCCTAACTATGGCTACACCTTC. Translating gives CASSQDSPNYGYTF.

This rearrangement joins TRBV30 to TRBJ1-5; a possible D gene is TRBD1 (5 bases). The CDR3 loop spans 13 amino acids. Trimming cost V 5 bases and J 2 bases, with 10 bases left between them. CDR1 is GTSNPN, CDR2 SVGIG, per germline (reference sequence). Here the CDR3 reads CAWEGGGNQPQHF. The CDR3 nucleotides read TGTGCCTGGGAGGGAGGGGGCAATCAGCCCCAGCATTTT. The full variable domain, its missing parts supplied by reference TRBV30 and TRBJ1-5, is SQTIHQWPATLVQPVGSPLSLECTVEGTSNPNLYWYRQAAGRGLQLLFYSVGIGQISSEVPQNLSASRPQDRQFILSSKKLLLSDSGFYLCAWEGGGNQPQHFGDGTRLSIL.

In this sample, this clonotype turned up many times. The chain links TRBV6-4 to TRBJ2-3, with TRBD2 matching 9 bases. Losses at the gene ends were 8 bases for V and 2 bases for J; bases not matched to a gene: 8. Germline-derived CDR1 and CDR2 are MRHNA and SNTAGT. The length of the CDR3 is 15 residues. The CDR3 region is CASRKTSGITDTQYF. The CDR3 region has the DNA TGTGCCAGCCGAAAGACTAGCGGTATCACAGATACGCAGTATTTT.

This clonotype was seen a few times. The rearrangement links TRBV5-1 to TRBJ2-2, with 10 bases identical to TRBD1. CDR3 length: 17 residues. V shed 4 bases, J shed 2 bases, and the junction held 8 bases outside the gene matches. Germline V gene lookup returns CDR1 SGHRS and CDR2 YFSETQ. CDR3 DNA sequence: TGCGCCAGCAGCCCTCCGGGGACAGGGGTCAACACCGGGGAGCTGTTTTTT. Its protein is CASSPPGTGVNTGELFF.